A single sample is the source of the 27 T cell receptor beta chains below, sequenced in a study of graft-versus-host responses after intestinal transplantation. For these TCRs, the target antigens are not known. The protocol was immunoSEQ multiplex PCR, while the TCRdb copy is restricted to in-frame clones and leaves out a portion. In the table there are 95,000 to 150,000 clones, just under 95% of which are singletons. The sequencing here drew on unstimulated CD4+ T cells sorted from spleen or lymph node cells, taken before intestinal transplant. Receptors were obtained from a human donor who received an intestinal transplant.

The gene calls are TRBV7-2 and TRBJ1-2, with TRBD1 matching 10 bases. The germline V gene encodes CDR1 SGHTA and CDR2 FQGNSA. The V and J ends lost 3 bases and 5 bases, in that order; junction bases with no gene match: 9. This CDR3 spans 16 amino acids. CDR3 bases: TGTGCCAGCAGCTTCTCCCCGGGACAGGGGTTTTATGGCTACACCTTC. Its translation is CASSFSPGQGFYGYTF.

The chain combines TRBV5-1 with TRBJ2-5; D might be TRBD1 or TRBD2, each matching 5 bases. Germline V lookup: CDR1 SGHRS, CDR2 YFSETQ. CDR3 length: 14 residues. Trimming shortened V by 3 bases and J by 1 base, and 10 bases separated the two germline ends. As DNA, the CDR3 is TGCGCCAGCAGCTGGGGTGGGGGCCAAGAGACCCAGTACTTC. Its protein product is CASSWGGGQETQYF.

The CDR3 coding sequence is TGTGCCAGCAGCGGCCCCGAGGGGTCGATCTACGAGCAGTACTTC. Translating it yields CASSGPEGSIYEQYF. This sequence joins TRBV28 and TRBJ2-7, with D possibly called TRBD1 or TRBD2 (5 bases each). This CDR3 region has 15 residues. Trimming removed 6 bases at V and 3 bases at J, with 18 bases between. Germline-derived CDR1 and CDR2 are MDHEN and SYDVKM.

The chain uses TRBV11-2 and TRBJ1-5, with D uncertain. CDR1 SGHAT and CDR2 FQNNGV come from the germline V gene. Trimming left V 2 bases short and J 1 base short, with 9 bases between. This CDR3 is built from 15 residues. DNA of the CDR3: TGTGCCAGCAGCTTACTGGGCCCCAGCAATCAGCCCCAGCATTTT. Residues: CASSLLGPSNQPQHF. The whole variable domain, filled in from reference TRBV11-2 and TRBJ1-5, reads EAGVAQSPRYKIIEKRQSVAFWCNPISGHATLYWYQQILGQGPKLLIQFQNNGVVDDSQLPKDRFSAERLKGVDSTLKIQPAKLEDSAVYLCASSLLGPSNQPQHFGDGTRLSIL.

V and J are TRBV5-6 and TRBJ1-5; TRBD1 agrees at 7 bases. The V and J ends lost 4 bases and 8 bases, in that order; junction bases with no gene match: 6. The CDR3 contains 13 residues. In germline, CDR1 is SGHDT, CDR2 YYEEEE. CDR3 in amino acids: CASSRRDSEPQHF. In DNA form, the CDR3 reads TGTGCCAGCAGCCGTCGGGACAGTGAGCCCCAGCATTTT.

There are a few counts of this clone. The chain links TRBV5-8 to TRBJ2-5; 8 bases match TRBD1. The germline V gene has CDR1 SGHTS and CDR2 YDEGEE. V shed 4 bases and J 9 bases; nucleotides not matched to a gene: 11. There are 14 residues in the CDR3. CDR3: CASSPTGAAGAQYF. The DNA for the CDR3 is TGTGCCAGCAGCCCGACAGGGGCCGCTGGGGCCCAGTACTTC.

The chain links TRBV11-1 to TRBJ2-7, with D possibly TRBD1 on 5 matching bases. CDR1 SGHAT and CDR2 FQDESV come from the germline V gene (reference sequence). The ends were cut back, 2 bases at V and 6 bases at J, with 5 bases in the middle. This CDR3 comprises 11 residues. In nucleotides, the CDR3 is TGTGCCAGCAGCTTACAGGGCGAGCAGTACTTC. Translation gives CASSLQGEQYF.

The V and J genes are TRBV28 and TRBJ1-1; D is uncertain. The CDR3 runs to 9 residues. Trimming stripped 6 bases from V and 10 bases from J, with 6 bases between. Germline lookup yields CDR1 MDHEN and CDR2 SYDVKM. CDR3 bases: TGTGCCAGCAGCCCCCGAGCTTTCTTT. It is translated as CASSPRAFF. The complete variable domain, with remaining parts taken from reference TRBV28 and TRBJ1-1, reads DVKVTQSSRYLVKRTGEKVFLECVQDMDHENMFWYRQDPGLGLRLIYFSYDVKMKEKGDIPEGYSVSREKKERFSLILESASTNQTSMYLCASSPRAFFGQGTRLTVV.

The chain links TRBV28 to TRBJ1-1; D is possibly TRBD1 (5 bases). V was trimmed by 3 bases and J by 1 base, leaving 9 bases between them. CDR3 length: 14 amino acids. Germline assignment: CDR1 MDHEN and CDR2 SYDVKM. This CDR3 is CASSFGTGNTEAFF. The DNA of the CDR3 is TGTGCCAGCAGTTTTGGGACGGGGAACACTGAAGCTTTCTTT.

V usage is TRBV11-1 and J usage is TRBJ1-2; D may be TRBD1 (6 bases). V lost 5 bases to trimming and J lost 3 bases, with 10 bases between them. This CDR3 is 13 amino acids long. The germline CDR1 and CDR2 sequences are SGHAT and FQDESV (reference sequence). CDR3 amino acids: CASSRGQYYGYTF. In DNA form, the CDR3 reads TGTGCCAGCAGCCGAGGACAGTACTATGGCTACACCTTC.

The chain carries TRBV7-2 and TRBJ2-7; 13 bases fit TRBD2. Unmatched junction bases numbered 6, after V lost 8 bases and J lost 2 bases. This CDR3 region has 15 residues. Germline V gives CDR1 SGHTA, CDR2 FQGNSA. Written as DNA, the CDR3 is TGTGCCAGCGGCCCCACTAGCGGGAGGGCCTACGAGCAGTACTTC. It encodes CASGPTSGRAYEQYF.

CDR3 nucleotide sequence: TGTGCCAGCAGTTCTCCGTTCGGGGGCGCTACGGGCACTGAAGCTTTCTTT. Translating it yields CASSSPFGGATGTEAFF. The chain carries TRBV28 and TRBJ1-1, with D possibly TRBD1 on 6 matching bases. There are 17 residues in the CDR3. Germline CDR1 is MDHEN and CDR2 is SYDVKM. Trimming pared 4 bases from V and 4 bases from J, leaving 22 bases between.

This clone has just one count. This chain joins TRBV7-2 and TRBJ1-5, with TRBD1 identical over 7 bases. V lost 5 bases, J lost 9 bases, and 10 bases stayed unmatched. CDR3 length equals 14 residues. The V gene's germline CDR1 is SGHTA and CDR2 FQGNSA. CDR3 DNA: TGTGCCAGCAGCACGGGGACAGTCCAGCCGCCCCAGCATTTT. Protein: CASSTGTVQPPQHF. The whole variable domain, filled in from reference TRBV7-2 and TRBJ1-5, reads GAGVSQSPSNKVTEKGKDVELRCDPISGHTALYWYRQSLGQGLEFLIYFQGNSAPDKSGLPSDRFSAERTGGSVSTLTIQRTQQEDSAVYLCASSTGTVQPPQHFGDGTRLSIL.

The chain carries TRBV6-5 and TRBJ2-7; D uncertain. The germline V gene encodes CDR1 MNHEY and CDR2 SVGAGI. Trimming took 3 bases from V and 7 from J, leaving 7 bases between them. The CDR3 length is 11 residues. In nucleotides, the CDR3 is TGTGCCAGCAGTTATTACGAAGAGCAGTACTTC. Protein: CASSYYEEQYF.

The chain links TRBV5-1 to TRBJ2-2; D call uncertain. The CDR3 length is 16 residues. V was clipped by 0 bases and J by 0 bases, with 9 bases between them. The germline V gene has CDR1 SGHRS and CDR2 YFSETQ. This CDR3 is CASSLAARTNTGELFF. CDR3 in DNA: TGCGCCAGCAGCTTGGCCGCGCGGACGAACACCGGGGAGCTGTTTTTT.

The rearrangement uses TRBV18 and TRBJ1-4; D is unresolved. V dropped 5 bases and J dropped 7 bases, with 11 bases sitting between them. There are 13 residues in the CDR3. Germline V gene lookup returns CDR1 KGHSH and CDR2 LQKENI. The CDR3 bases are TGTGCCAGCTCAACGGGAGTGGGTGAAAAACTGTTTTTT. It is translated as CASSTGVGEKLFF.

This chain connects TRBV5-1 to TRBJ2-5; 11 positions agree with TRBD2. This CDR3 region has 16 residues. CDR1 and CDR2 from the germline V gene are SGHRS and YFSETQ. Trimming at V came to 4 bases and at J to 0 bases, leaving 5 bases not matched to a gene. The CDR3 spells CASSGRTSGYQETQYF. The CDR3 nucleotides read TGCGCCAGCAGCGGAAGGACTAGCGGGTACCAAGAGACCCAGTACTTC.

The chain uses TRBV6-6 and TRBJ1-1; perhaps TRBD1 as D (5 bases). This CDR3 contains 13 residues. Germline V lookup: CDR1 MNHNY, CDR2 SVGAGI (reference sequence). Deletions cut 6 bases from V and 1 base from J, with 9 bases between. The CDR3 spells CASRSRENTEAFF. The CDR3 nucleotides read TGTGCCAGCAGGTCCAGGGAGAACACTGAAGCTTTCTTT.

The chain couples TRBV6-1 to TRBJ1-1; D gene uncertain. The CDR3 totals 13 residues. CDR1 MNHNS and CDR2 SASEGT come from the germline V gene. The germline V and J ends were trimmed by 6 bases and 5 bases, with 13 bases remaining between them. The CDR3 sequence is CASRWGELTEAFF. CDR3 DNA: TGTGCCAGCAGATGGGGTGAGTTGACTGAAGCTTTCTTT.

V and J are TRBV7-3 and TRBJ2-5, with a tentative D call TRBD2 (6 bases). From germline, CDR1 is SGHTA and CDR2 FQGTGA. This CDR3 region has 15 residues. V was clipped by 2 bases and J by 5 bases, with 15 bases between them. This CDR3 is CASSLQSGRDETQYF. CDR3 in DNA: TGTGCCAGCAGCTTACAATCCGGGAGAGATGAGACCCAGTACTTC. The full variable domain, in which reference TRBV7-3 and TRBJ2-5 provide the parts outside the CDR3, is GAGVSQTPSNKVTEKGKYVELRCDPISGHTALYWYRQSLGQGPEFLIYFQGTGAADDSGLPNDRFFAVRPEGSVSTLKIQRTERGDSAVYLCASSLQSGRDETQYFGPGTRLLVL.

This chain uses TRBV4-2 with TRBJ2-1; 12 nucleotides line up with TRBD2. V gave up 0 bases and J gave up 8 bases; unmatched junction bases: 8. The CDR3 extends over 17 amino acids. Germline assignment: CDR1 LGHNA and CDR2 YNFKEQ. In nucleotides, the CDR3 is TGTGCCAGCAGCCAAGATAGGGCTAGCGGGAGGGGCGATGAGCAGTTCTTC. Translated: CASSQDRASGRGDEQFF.

This clone was recorded once. J is TRBJ2-7 and V is TRBV6-5, with D possibly matching TRBD1 (6 bases). CDR1 is MNHEY and CDR2 is SVGAGI in the germline V gene. The CDR3 sequence is 15 residues long. The V end lost 2 bases, the J end lost 5 bases, and 16 bases lay between the germline ends. The CDR3 spells CASSYLRGWTDEQYF. CDR3 bases: TGTGCCAGCAGTTACCTGAGGGGGTGGACGGACGAGCAGTACTTC.

V and J are TRBV6-5 and TRBJ1-2; D gene uncertain. Trimming removed 8 bases from V and 0 bases from J, with 7 bases in between. CDR1 MNHEY and CDR2 SVGAGI come from the germline V gene. The CDR3 runs 12 residues. This CDR3 is CASRSSNYGYTF. The DNA of the CDR3 is TGTGCCAGCCGCTCGTCTAACTATGGCTACACCTTC.

The CDR3 here is CASSFTGQETQYF. The CDR3 nucleotides are TGCGCCAGCAGCTTTACAGGACAGGAGACCCAGTACTTC. The chain joins TRBV5-1 to TRBJ2-5; D might be TRBD1 (6 bases). Germline-derived CDR1 and CDR2 are SGHRS and YFSETQ. The CDR3 has 13 residues. V was clipped by 2 bases and J by 5 bases, with 10 bases between them.

J is TRBJ2-4 and V is TRBV7-2; D uncertain. The CDR3 extends over 13 amino acids. The germline CDR1 and CDR2 sequences are SGHTA and FQGNSA. V shed 5 bases and J shed 9 bases, with 14 bases lying between them. In nucleotides, the CDR3 is TGTGCCAGCAGCCCCCTAGGGCACGGCATTCAGTACTTC. Translation gives CASSPLGHGIQYF.

The chain employs TRBV18 and TRBJ2-1, with TRBD2 matching over 7 bases. CDR3 length equals 18 residues. J was trimmed by 4 bases and V by 4 bases; bases with no gene match: 16. Per germline, CDR1 KGHSH and CDR2 LQKENI. The DNA of the CDR3 is TGTGCCAGCTCACAAAATGCAGCAGGCGGGGGTATATACAATGAGCAGTTCTTC. As protein: CASSQNAAGGGIYNEQFF.

The rearrangement joins TRBV7-9 to TRBJ2-1; D might be TRBD2 (5 bases). V shed 3 bases and J shed 8 bases, with 8 bases lying between them. The CDR3 totals 12 residues. Germline V gene sequence: CDR1 SEHNR, CDR2 FQNEAQ (reference sequence). The CDR3 coding sequence is TGTGCCAGCAGCTTGTCCGGGGATGAGCAGTTCTTC. Amino acids: CASSLSGDEQFF.